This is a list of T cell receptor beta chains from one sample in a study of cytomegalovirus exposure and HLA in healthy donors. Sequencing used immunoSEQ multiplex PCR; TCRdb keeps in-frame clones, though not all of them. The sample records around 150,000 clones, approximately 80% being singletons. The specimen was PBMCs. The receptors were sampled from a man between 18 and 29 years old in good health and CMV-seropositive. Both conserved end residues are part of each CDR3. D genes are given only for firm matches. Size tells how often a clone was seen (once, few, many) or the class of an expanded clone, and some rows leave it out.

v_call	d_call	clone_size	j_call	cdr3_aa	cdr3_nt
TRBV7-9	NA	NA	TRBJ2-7	CASSLFPGVSYEQYF	TGTGCCAGCAGCTTATTTCCGGGAGTCTCCTACGAGCAGTACTTC
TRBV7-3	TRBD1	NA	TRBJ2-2	CASSRDRGLTGELFF	TGTGCCAGCAGCCGGGACAGGGGGCTCACCGGGGAGCTGTTTTTT
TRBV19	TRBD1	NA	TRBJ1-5	CASKSPGGITQPQHF	TGTGCCAGTAAGTCCCCAGGGGGCATCACTCAGCCCCAGCATTTT
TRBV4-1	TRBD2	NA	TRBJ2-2	CANSHGDYPGGELFF	TGCGCCAACAGCCACGGGGACTACCCCGGCGGGGAGCTGTTTTTT
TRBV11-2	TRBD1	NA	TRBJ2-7	CASSLGGTGTYEQYF	TGTGCCAGCAGCTTAGGTGGGACAGGGACGTACGAGCAGTACTTC
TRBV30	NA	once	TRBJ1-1	CAWRRSVMNTEAFF	TGTGCCTGGAGGAGGTCAGTCATGAACACTGAAGCTTTCTTT
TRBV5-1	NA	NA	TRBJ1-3	CASSPGHSGNTIYF	TGCGCCAGCAGCCCGGGACACTCTGGAAACACCATATATTTT
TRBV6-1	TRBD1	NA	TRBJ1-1	CASSEDWQGAREAFF	TGTGCCAGCAGTGAAGACTGGCAGGGGGCGCGAGAGGCTTTCTTT
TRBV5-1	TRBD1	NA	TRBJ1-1	CASSSGQGLMNTEAFF	TGCGCCAGCAGCTCCGGACAGGGCTTAATGAACACTGAAGCTTTCTTT
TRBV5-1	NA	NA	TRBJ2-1	CASKRQGIEREGGMVAIINEQFF	TGCGCCAGCAAACGACAGGGGATCGAGCGGGAAGGTGGTATGGTAGCAATAATCAATGAGCAGTTCTTC
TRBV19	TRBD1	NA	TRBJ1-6	CASRAGQGNSPLHF	TGTGCCAGTAGGGCGGGACAGGGAAATTCACCCCTCCACTTT
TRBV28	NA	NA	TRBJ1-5	CASSAPNRGNQPQHF	TGTGCCAGCAGTGCCCCGAACAGGGGCAATCAGCCCCAGCATTTT
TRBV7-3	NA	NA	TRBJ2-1	CASSGSGTYNEQFF	TGTGCCAGCAGCGGTTCGGGAACATACAATGAGCAGTTCTTC
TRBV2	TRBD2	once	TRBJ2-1	CASSVTAGGPDEQFF	TGTGCCAGCAGTGTCACAGCGGGAGGGCCGGATGAGCAGTTCTTC
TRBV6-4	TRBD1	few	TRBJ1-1	CASISDRGTEAFF	TGTGCCAGCATCAGCGACAGGGGCACTGAAGCTTTCTTT
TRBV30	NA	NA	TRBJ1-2	CAWRSAGVHYGYTF	TGTGCCTGGAGGTCTGCAGGGGTTCACTATGGCTACACCTTC
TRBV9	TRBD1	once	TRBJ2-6	CASSPGTGLTGANGLTF	TGTGCCAGCAGCCCAGGGACAGGGTTAACTGGGGCCAACGGCCTGACTTTC
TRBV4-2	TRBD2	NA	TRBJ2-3	CASSPIGYTSGRVVTQSADTQYF	TGTGCCAGCAGCCCTATCGGCTACACTAGCGGGAGGGTCGTCACTCAATCGGCAGATACGCAGTATTTT
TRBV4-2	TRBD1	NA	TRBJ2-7	CASSQATDRAAYEQYF	TGTGCCAGCAGCCAAGCCACGGACAGGGCGGCCTACGAGCAGTACTTC
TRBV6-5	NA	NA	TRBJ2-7	CASSYSQGPTYEQYF	TGTGCCAGCAGTTATAGTCAGGGGCCAACCTACGAGCAGTACTTC
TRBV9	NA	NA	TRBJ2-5	CASSVAGVRGETQYF	TGTGCCAGCAGCGTCGCAGGAGTTAGGGGAGAGACCCAGTACTTC
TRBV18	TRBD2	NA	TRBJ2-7	CASSPGLAGLPSSYEQYF	TGTGCCAGCTCACCGGGACTAGCGGGACTCCCGAGCTCCTACGAGCAGTACTTC
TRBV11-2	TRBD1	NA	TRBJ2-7	CASSQSWTGGVHEQYF	TGTGCCAGCAGCCAAAGTTGGACAGGGGGTGTGCACGAGCAGTACTTC
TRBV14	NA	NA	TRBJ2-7	CASSQEEDIYEQYF	TGTGCCAGCAGCCAAGAAGAGGATATCTACGAGCAGTACTTC
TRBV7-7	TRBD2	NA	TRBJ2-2	CASSPGLAGVGRTGELFF	TGTGCCAGCAGCCCGGGACTAGCGGGGGTCGGGCGGACCGGGGAGCTGTTTTTT
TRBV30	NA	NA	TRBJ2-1	CAWSDYFSQFF	TGTGCCTGGAGTGACTATTTTTCGCAGTTCTTC
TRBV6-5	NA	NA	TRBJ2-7	CASSSSYQPGAYEQYF	TGTGCCAGCAGTTCCTCATATCAACCCGGGGCCTACGAGCAGTACTTC
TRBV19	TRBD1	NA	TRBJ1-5	CASSTQTGSYNQPQHF	TGTGCCAGTAGTACCCAGACAGGGTCCTACAATCAGCCCCAGCATTTT
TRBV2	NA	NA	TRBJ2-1	CASSPTGDYNEQFF	TGTGCCAGCAGCCCTACGGGGGATTACAATGAGCAGTTCTTC
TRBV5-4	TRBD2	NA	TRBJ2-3	CASSLQGTITDTQYF	TGTGCCAGCAGCTTGCAAGGGACTATCACAGATACGCAGTATTTT
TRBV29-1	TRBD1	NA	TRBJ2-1	CSEGQGSLYNEQFF	TGCAGCGAGGGACAGGGGTCCCTCTACAATGAGCAGTTCTTC
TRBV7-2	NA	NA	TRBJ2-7	CASSLSAPGGLYEQYF	TGTGCCAGCAGCTTATCGGCCCCGGGGGGCTTGTACGAGCAGTACTTC
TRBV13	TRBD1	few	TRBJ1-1	CASRVRGGLNTEAFF	TGTGCCAGCAGGGTAAGAGGGGGCCTGAACACTGAAGCTTTCTTT
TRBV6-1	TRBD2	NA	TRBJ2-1	CASLASGMYEQFF	TGTGCCAGCTTGGCTAGCGGGATGTATGAGCAGTTCTTC
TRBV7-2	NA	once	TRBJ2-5	CASSLTEETQYF	TGTGCCAGCAGCTTGACTGAAGAGACCCAGTACTTC
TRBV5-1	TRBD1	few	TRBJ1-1	CASSPTGGASTTEAFF	TGCGCCAGCAGCCCGACAGGGGGCGCATCCACGACTGAAGCTTTCTTT
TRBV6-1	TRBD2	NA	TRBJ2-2	CASSELGWIRGGTGELFF	TGTGCCAGCAGTGAACTAGGCTGGATCCGGGGGGGCACCGGGGAGCTGTTTTTT
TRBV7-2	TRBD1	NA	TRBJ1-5	CASSLRGNQPQHF	TGTGCCAGCAGCCTCAGGGGGAATCAGCCCCAGCATTTT
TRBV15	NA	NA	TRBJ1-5	CATSRGLGDQPQHF	TGTGCCACCAGCAGAGGACTAGGCGATCAGCCCCAGCATTTT
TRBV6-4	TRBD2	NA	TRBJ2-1	CASRKGAGENNEQFF	TGTGCCAGCAGGAAAGGTGCGGGAGAAAACAATGAGCAGTTCTTC
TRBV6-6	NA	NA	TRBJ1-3	CASSYVRSGNTIYF	TGTGCCAGCAGTTACGTCCGCTCTGGAAACACCATATATTTT
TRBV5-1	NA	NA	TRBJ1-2	CASSSRDNGYGYTF	TGCGCCAGCAGCTCCCGAGACAACGGCTATGGCTACACCTTC
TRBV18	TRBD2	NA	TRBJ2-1	CASSPNLAGGLNEQFF	TGTGCCAGCTCACCAAACTTGGCGGGGGGGCTCAATGAGCAGTTCTTC
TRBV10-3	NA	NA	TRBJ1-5	CAIRDSRDQPQHF	TGTGCCATCAGGGACAGCAGGGATCAGCCCCAGCATTTT
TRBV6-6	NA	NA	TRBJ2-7	CASSYSKRSYEQYF	TGTGCCAGCAGTTACTCGAAGCGGAGCTACGAGCAGTACTTC